This is a list of T cell receptor beta chains from one sample in a study of vaccination and CD4 T cells after COVID-19. These TCRs' antigens remain unknown. One entry per CDR3 protein results from TCRdb running MiXCR on the PCR reads. The sample yields over 9,000 distinct CDR3 sequences, roughly 30% seen once. The sequencing input was CD4+ T cells from blood, cultured in vitro. These receptors were taken from a human donor in good health. Both conserved end residues are part of each CDR3. The order of the fields is V gene, clone size, J gene, D gene, CDR3 protein, CDR3 DNA. D genes are given only for firm matches. For some rows the clone size is stated as once, few or many, or as a class when expanded; others skip it.

TRBV4-3	-	TRBJ2-7	-	CASSHDAGNPTYEQYF	TGCGCCAGCAGCCATGACGCAGGGAACCCTACCTACGAGCAGTACTTC
TRBV20-1	-	TRBJ1-4	TRBD1	CSARTPTGIEKLFF	TGCAGTGCTAGAACCCCGACAGGGATTGAAAAACTGTTTTTT
TRBV7-3	-	TRBJ2-2	-	CASSLGEHGTGELFF	TGTGCCAGCAGCTTGGGGGAACATGGCACCGGGGAGCTGTTTTTT
TRBV4-3	-	TRBJ2-3	TRBD1	CASSHLQGAGPDTQYF	TGCGCCAGCAGCCATCTTCAGGGGGCAGGTCCAGATACGCAGTATTTT
TRBV28	-	TRBJ1-2	-	CATPSSTYGYTF	TGTGCCACCCCAAGTTCCACCTATGGCTACACCTTC
TRBV4-3	few	TRBJ2-3	TRBD1	CASSQSRDRGPTDTQYF	TGCGCCAGCAGCCAATCCCGGGACAGGGGGCCCACAGATACGCAGTATTTT
TRBV7-3	-	TRBJ1-1	TRBD1	CASSSLGQGMTEAFF	TGTGCCAGCAGCTCGCTTGGACAGGGTATGACTGAAGCTTTCTTT
TRBV28	-	TRBJ1-2	-	CATGRVEPLYGYTF	TGTGCCACGGGCAGAGTGGAGCCACTTTATGGCTACACCTTC
TRBV29-1	-	TRBJ2-7	-	CSVGPSTSHADSYEQYF	TGCAGCGTTGGCCCCTCAACTAGCCACGCGGACTCCTACGAGCAGTACTTC
TRBV5-8	-	TRBJ2-7	-	CASSYWAYPYEQYF	TGTGCCAGCAGCTACTGGGCCTACCCCTACGAGCAGTACTTC
TRBV24-1	medium-sized	TRBJ2-3	TRBD2	CATSDRTSGFTDTQYF	TGTGCCACCAGTGATCGGACTAGCGGATTCACAGATACGCAGTATTTT
TRBV12-3/TRBV12-4	-	TRBJ2-7	TRBD2	CASGLGGKEEQYF	TGTGCCAGCGGGCTCGGGGGGAAGGAGGAGCAGTACTTC
TRBV2	-	TRBJ1-6	-	CASSERGSPTYNSPLHF	TGTGCCAGCAGTGAAAGAGGATCGCCGACCTATAATTCACCCCTCCACTTT
TRBV19	few	TRBJ1-2	TRBD1	CASSTFRDRANYGYTF	TGTGCCAGTAGTACCTTCCGAGACAGGGCAAACTATGGCTACACCTTC
TRBV28	-	TRBJ1-1	TRBD1	CASSVTGANTEAFF	TGTGCCAGCAGTGTGACAGGGGCCAACACTGAAGCTTTCTTT
TRBV14	-	TRBJ1-2	-	CASSQDIRGYTF	TGTGCCAGCAGCCAAGACATCCGGGGCTACACCTTC
TRBV11-2	-	TRBJ2-1	TRBD2	CASSSISSGRGKNEQFF	TGTGCCAGCAGCTCCATTTCTAGCGGGAGGGGTAAAAATGAGCAGTTCTTC
TRBV11-2	-	TRBJ2-7	-	CASSSHRGGRWYEQYF	TGTGCCAGCAGCTCCCACCGGGGCGGCCGGTGGTACGAGCAGTACTTC
TRBV20-1	few	TRBJ2-1	TRBD1	CSAERVQGAALNEQFF	TGCAGTGCAGAGCGAGTACAGGGGGCTGCGTTAAATGAGCAGTTCTTC
TRBV15	few	TRBJ2-6	-	CATSRGIEANVLTF	TGTGCCACCAGCAGAGGAATTGAGGCCAACGTCCTGACTTTC
TRBV20-1	-	TRBJ2-5	TRBD2	CSARVTSGQETQYF	TGCAGTGCTAGAGTAACTAGCGGGCAAGAGACCCAGTACTTC
TRBV6-2/TRBV6-3	-	TRBJ1-6	TRBD1	CASMGQKGQSEGPLHF	TGTGCCAGCATGGGCCAGAAGGGACAGTCCGAGGGACCCCTCCACTTT
TRBV6-1	-	TRBJ2-3	-	CASSTHLGGDTQYF	TGTGCCAGCAGTACCCACTTAGGAGGGGATACGCAGTATTTT
TRBV7-8	-	TRBJ2-3	-	CASSLGPLIDFPGDTQYF	TGTGCCAGCAGCTTAGGACCGCTGATAGACTTCCCGGGGGATACGCAGTATTTT
TRBV27	few	TRBJ2-3	-	CASSPWSEDTQYF	TGTGCCAGCAGTCCCTGGTCGGAAGATACGCAGTATTTT
TRBV7-9	medium-sized	TRBJ2-3	-	CASSPGYPSTDTQYF	TGTGCCAGCAGCCCCGGATACCCTAGCACAGATACGCAGTATTTT
TRBV9	-	TRBJ2-7	-	CASSVDPGGEQYF	TGTGCCAGCAGCGTAGACCCCGGCGGAGAGCAGTACTTC
TRBV20-1	-	TRBJ2-3	TRBD2	CSARDRTSEYTDTQYF	TGCAGTGCTAGAGACCGGACTAGTGAGTACACAGATACGCAGTATTTT
TRBV6-4	-	TRBJ1-1	-	CASSDPPDTEAFF	TGTGCCAGCAGTGACCCTCCAGACACTGAAGCTTTCTTT
TRBV29-1	few	TRBJ2-5	TRBD1	CSVGQSGQFGETQYF	TGCAGCGTTGGACAATCGGGACAGTTTGGGGAGACCCAGTACTTC
TRBV28	-	TRBJ2-5	TRBD2	CASTPRLTSETQYF	TGTGCCAGCACCCCCCGCTTGACTAGCGAGACCCAGTACTTC
TRBV6-1	few	TRBJ2-2	TRBD2	CASTFTSGTGELFF	TGTGCCAGCACTTTCACTAGCGGGACCGGGGAGCTGTTTTTT
TRBV6-2/TRBV6-3	few	TRBJ2-7	-	CASSYELAYEQYF	TGTGCCAGCAGTTACGAACTAGCCTACGAGCAGTACTTC
TRBV7-2	-	TRBJ2-7	-	CASSPRSSYEQYF	TGTGCCAGCAGCCCCAGGAGCTCCTACGAGCAGTACTTC
TRBV20-1	few	TRBJ2-3	-	CSGGSRDTQYF	TGCAGTGGAGGGAGTCGTGATACGCAGTATTTT
TRBV4-2	-	TRBJ2-3	-	CASSQESAFGTDTQYF	TGTGCCAGCAGCCAAGAGTCCGCTTTCGGCACAGATACGCAGTATTTT
TRBV20-1	-	TRBJ2-5	-	CSARGTLPEQETQYF	TGCAGTGCTAGAGGTACATTGCCAGAACAAGAGACCCAGTACTTC
TRBV7-8	-	TRBJ2-5	-	CASSLAAGTRETQYF	TGTGCCAGCAGCTTAGCGGCCGGGACCCGGGAGACCCAGTACTTC
TRBV27	-	TRBJ2-5	-	CASRTWAGETQYF	TGTGCCAGCCGGACGTGGGCGGGGGAGACCCAGTACTTC
TRBV7-6	-	TRBJ2-5	-	CASSLMAGQQETQYF	TGTGCCAGCAGCTTAATGGCCGGACAACAAGAGACCCAGTACTTC
TRBV11-2	few	TRBJ2-7	-	CASSDGFSEQYF	TGTGCCAGCAGCGACGGGTTTAGCGAGCAGTACTTC
TRBV27	-	TRBJ2-1	TRBD2	CASSFWGGVDDNEQFF	TGTGCCAGCAGTTTTTGGGGGGGGGTTGACGACAATGAGCAGTTCTTC
TRBV7-6	few	TRBJ2-3	-	CASSLEGGLTDTQYF	TGTGCCAGCAGCTTAGAGGGGGGCCTCACAGATACGCAGTATTTT
TRBV19	-	TRBJ1-2	-	CASSISTANYGYTF	TGTGCCAGTAGTATATCTACAGCTAACTATGGCTACACCTTC
TRBV19	few	TRBJ2-7	TRBD1	CASSIPGQYYEQYF	TGTGCCAGTAGTATACCGGGACAGTATTACGAGCAGTACTTC
TRBV6-5	-	TRBJ2-1	-	CASSYSIGASYNEQFF	TGTGCCAGCAGTTACTCGATTGGGGCGTCCTACAATGAGCAGTTCTTC
TRBV30	once	TRBJ2-7	-	CAWNRAGEQYF	TGTGCCTGGAATCGAGCCGGGGAGCAGTACTTC
TRBV20-1	few	TRBJ2-7	-	CSARMGWGTYEQYF	TGCAGTGCTAGAATGGGGTGGGGTACCTACGAGCAGTACTTC
TRBV11-3	few	TRBJ2-2	-	CASSRTGELFF	TGTGCCAGCAGTCGTACCGGGGAGCTGTTTTTT
TRBV6-1	medium-sized	TRBJ1-2	-	CASSEAWGGYTF	TGTGCCAGCAGTGAAGCTTGGGGGGGCTACACCTTC
TRBV7-9	once	TRBJ1-2	-	CASSLVGVYGYTF	TGTGCCAGCAGCTTAGTCGGGGTCTATGGCTACACCTTC